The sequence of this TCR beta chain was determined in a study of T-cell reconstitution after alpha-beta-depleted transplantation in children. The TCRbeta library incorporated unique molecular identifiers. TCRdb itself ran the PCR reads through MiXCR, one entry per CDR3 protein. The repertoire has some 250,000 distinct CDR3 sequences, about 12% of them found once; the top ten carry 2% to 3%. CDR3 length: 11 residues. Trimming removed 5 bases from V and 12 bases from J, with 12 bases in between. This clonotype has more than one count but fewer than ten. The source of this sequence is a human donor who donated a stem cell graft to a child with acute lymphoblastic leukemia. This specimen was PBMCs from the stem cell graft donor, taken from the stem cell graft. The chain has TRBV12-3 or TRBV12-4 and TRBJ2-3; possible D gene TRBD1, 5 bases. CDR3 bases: TGTGCCAGCAGTGCACTGGGGCCTCAGTATTTT. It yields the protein CASSALGPQYF.